This T cell receptor (beta chain) was identified during a study of T cell repertoires in cytomegalovirus infection (dated by TCRdb to between 2018 and 2021). A note on the overall study: The peptide stimulations were aimed at well-studied HLA-B-restricted epitopes as well as recently identified HLA-C-restricted CMV epitopes, whose presentation resists viral immunomodulation. Donor HLA type was relevant to the analysis, as public TCR beta signatures indicated carriage of CMV infection together with the matching HLA type.

What this sample's treatment or condition label stands for: in vitro stimulation with specific CMV peptide epitopes to enrich CMV-specific T cells. On this clonotype itself: This receptor's antigen is unknown. The input lacks base qualities; no much larger clone sits a single base away.

TCRdb records Illumina HiSeq 1500 as the sequencer. The public reads were reanalyzed by TCRdb: fastp trimming at Q25, MiXCR alignment, in-frame beta chains only. Each entry merges the rows of one CDR3 protein and shows their most common DNA and genes. In this sample the table shows 40,000 to 55,000 distinct CDR3 sequences, 20% to 25% of which occur a single time. The ten biggest clones cover roughly 90% of the sample. V is shortened by 1 base, J by 0 bases, and the region joining them spans 9 bases. According to the germline V gene, CDR1 reads SGHTA and CDR2 reads FQGNSA. There are 16 amino acids in the CDR3, from cysteine to phenylalanine inclusive. Here the CDR3 DNA is all that survives: 48 bases in frame from base 1. Here is what the overall study found, with its caveats: In the ex vivo response, HLA-C-restricted CMV-specific TCR beta clonotypes were dominant, and in two of eight donors the single most frequent clonotype came from this HLA-C-restricted group. Cumulative frequency of public TCR beta family members discriminated carriers of CMV infection plus the relevant HLA type in this cohort and an independent approximately 350-donor cohort.

The clonotype originates from a human donor in good health (CMV status not recorded). Some clones in this sample may be carry-over from other donors' samples. Here the chain combines TRBV7-2 and TRBJ1-4; the best D guess is TRBD1, with 5 bases matching. Sample: CD8+ T cells from cultured PBMCs, taken from culture after CMV antigen stimulation. The sequence in DNA is TGTGCCAGCAGCTTAGGACAGCAAGCAACTAATGAAAAACTGTTTTTT. The encoded protein is CASSLGQQATNEKLFF.